This passage covers 14 T cell receptor beta chains from one sample sequenced in a study of shared clonotypes between healthy human individuals. Terminally differentiated effector memory CD45RA+ cells were excluded by CCR7 positive selection of CD45RO-negative cells. Assay: immunoSEQ multiplex PCR; the TCRdb copy retains only in-frame clones and omits some. Here the sample spans some 2,100,000 clones, just over 90% being singletons. Sequencing input: naive CD8+ T cells from PBMCs. These receptors came from a man aged 18 to 30 in good health. Some clones in this sample may be carry-over from other donors' samples.

This sequence joins TRBV19 and TRBJ1-1; 7 nucleotides match TRBD1. Germline-derived CDR1 and CDR2 are LNHDA and SQIVND (reference sequence). The CDR3 is 13 amino acids. J lost 4 bases, V lost 7 bases, and 6 bases had no gene match. The CDR3 spells CASNQNRGTEAFF. The DNA of the CDR3 is TGTGCCAGTAACCAAAACAGGGGCACTGAAGCTTTCTTT.

A note on this clone: This CDR3 is also generated by other DNA sequences in the sample. The CDR3 spells CASTPGYGYTF. The CDR3 DNA reads as TGTGCCAGCACTCCCGGGTATGGCTACACCTTC. This chain connects TRBV28 to TRBJ1-2; no clear D. V was trimmed by 7 bases and J by 5 bases, leaving 8 bases between them. This CDR3 is built from 11 residues. Germline CDR1 reads MDHEN; CDR2 reads SYDVKM.

Turning to this clone: The sample carries other DNA sequences with the same CDR3. The rearrangement links TRBV6-4 to TRBJ2-1; TRBD2 is a possible D gene (6 bases). Trimming removed 3 bases at V and 0 bases at J, with 9 bases between. The germline V gene encodes CDR1 MRHNA and CDR2 SNTAGT. This CDR3 has 15 amino acids. The CDR3 nucleotides are TGTGCCAGCAGTGATAGCGGCAGCTCCTACAATGAGCAGTTCTTC. As protein: CASSDSGSSYNEQFF.

This rearrangement joins TRBV27 to TRBJ2-2; no reliable D call. The CDR3 has 16 amino acids. The V gene lost 2 bases and the J gene lost 3 bases, with 13 bases spanning the gap. The germline gives CDR1 MNHEY, CDR2 SMNVEV (reference sequence). The CDR3 protein is CASSLPPGGDTGELFF. CDR3 bases: TGTGCCAGCAGTTTACCTCCGGGTGGCGACACCGGGGAGCTGTTTTTT.

The V gene is TRBV7-9, the J gene TRBJ2-1, with a possible D match to TRBD1 (5 bases). The CDR3 loop spans 13 amino acids. V dropped 5 bases and J dropped 5 bases, with 10 bases sitting between them. CDR1 is SEHNR and CDR2 is FQNEAQ in the germline V gene (reference sequence). This CDR3 reads CASSVTEDNEQFF. The CDR3 nucleotides read TGTGCCAGCAGCGTGACAGAAGACAATGAGCAGTTCTTC.

The V gene is TRBV7-9, the J gene TRBJ2-4, with D maybe TRBD1 (5 bases). The V end lost 5 bases, the J end lost 7 bases, and 12 bases lay between the germline ends. CDR1 and CDR2 from the germline V gene are SEHNR and FQNEAQ (reference sequence). This CDR3 spans 13 amino acids. DNA for the CDR3: TGTGCCAGCAGCCTAGGACACGGCAACATTCAGTACTTC. Encoded protein: CASSLGHGNIQYF.

The gene calls are TRBV5-1 and TRBJ2-1; D possibly corresponds to TRBD1 (6 bases). V gave up 0 bases and J gave up 5 bases, with 9 bases separating them. Germline CDR1 and CDR2: SGHRS and YFSETQ. This CDR3 is built from 14 residues. As DNA, the CDR3 is TGCGCCAGCAGCTTGGGGGACAATAACAATGAGCAGTTCTTC. It translates to CASSLGDNNNEQFF.

This chain joins TRBV14 and TRBJ2-7, with D tentatively TRBD1 (6 bases). CDR1 and CDR2 (germline): SGHDN, FVKESK. With 4 bases removed from V and 3 bases from J, the gap between germline ends came to 10 bases. The CDR3 loop spans 13 amino acids. The CDR3 reads CASSLTGFYEQYF. The CDR3 region has the DNA TGTGCCAGCAGCCTCACAGGGTTCTACGAGCAGTACTTC.

CDR3 nucleotides: TGTGCCAGCAGCCCCCGGACAGGGGCCGACACTGAAGCTTTCTTT. This sequence encodes CASSPRTGADTEAFF. V is TRBV7-9 and J is TRBJ1-1; 9 bases match TRBD1. The J segment lost 3 bases and the V segment lost 5 bases, leaving 7 bases of the junction unmatched. There are 15 residues in the CDR3. Germline CDR1 and CDR2: SEHNR and FQNEAQ (reference sequence).

This clone came up once. This chain connects TRBV6-5 to TRBJ1-5; D gene ambiguous. Trimming took off 2 bases at V and 4 bases at J, with 6 bases between the two ends. The CDR3 is 13 residues long. Germline lookup yields CDR1 MNHEY and CDR2 SVGAGI. CDR3 nucleotide sequence: TGTGCCAGCAGTTACGGAGCTAATCAGCCCCAGCATTTT. This translates into CASSYGANQPQHF.

About this clone itself: The junction departs from the called germline gene at one end, perhaps through a read error. J is TRBJ2-3 and V is TRBV7-6; 9 positions match TRBD2. This CDR3 comprises 13 residues. Germline CDR1 SGHVS, CDR2 FNYEAQ. In nucleotides, the CDR3 is TGTGCCAGCAGCGATTCTAGCGGGGAGAGTCCTTTGTTT. Residues: CASSDSSGESPLF.

The V and J genes are TRBV11-2 and TRBJ2-1; D is undetermined. Germline V CDR1 and CDR2: SGHAT, FQNNGV. Trimming took off 7 bases at V and 4 bases at J, with 17 bases between the two ends. This CDR3 contains 15 residues. The CDR3 loop is CASTEMGLGYNEQFF. The CDR3 DNA follows: TGTGCCAGCACCGAAATGGGTTTGGGTTACAATGAGCAGTTCTTC. The whole variable domain, filled in from reference TRBV11-2 and TRBJ2-1, reads EAGVAQSPRYKIIEKRQSVAFWCNPISGHATLYWYQQILGQGPKLLIQFQNNGVVDDSQLPKDRFSAERLKGVDSTLKIQPAKLEDSAVYLCASTEMGLGYNEQFFGPGTRLTVL.

The table lists this clone with a count of one. This chain uses TRBV7-9 with TRBJ1-1, with D unresolved. Germline V gene data show CDR1 as SEHNR and CDR2 as FQNEAQ (reference sequence). This CDR3 contains 15 residues. V lost 5 bases and J 8 bases, leaving 21 bases between the germline ends. This CDR3 is CASSKALGPSLEAFF. The CDR3 bases are TGTGCCAGCAGCAAAGCCCTAGGGCCCTCCTTGGAAGCTTTCTTT.

The chain carries TRBV10-2 and TRBJ2-2; TRBD2 aligns across 8 bases. Germline lookup yields CDR1 WSHSY and CDR2 SAAADI. Trimming took 5 bases from V and 3 from J; bases not matched to a gene: 8. This CDR3 is built from 16 residues. CDR3 nucleotide sequence: TGCGCCAGCAGTTCACCGGGACTAGGTCACACCGGGGAGCTGTTTTTT. Protein product: CASSSPGLGHTGELFF.